This T cell receptor (beta chain) came from a study of cytomegalovirus exposure and HLA in healthy donors. The study ran its PCR with 60 Vbeta and 13 Jbeta primers. Libraries were prepared by immunoSEQ multiplex PCR; TCRdb keeps only in-frame clonotypes and omits some of them. The table shows tens of thousands of clones, with 77% occurring only once. Study-wide results and limits: The later analysis indicated that the majority of CMV-associated TCR beta chains appeared HLA-restricted. Earlier results showed most TCR beta V segments being productive about 87% or about 30% of the time. TCR beta chain V- and J-gene trimming was linked, in a later analysis, to a missense variant in DCLRE1C. The study put 150 or so TCR beta chains on its list as cytomegalovirus-associated.

Germline V gene sequence: CDR1 LNHNV, CDR2 YYDKDF (reference sequence). The CDR3 extends over 15 amino acids. V lost 3 bases and J lost 2, with 14 bases in between. This clone came up a few times. The antigen is undetermined. The chain combines TRBV15 with TRBJ2-7, with D possibly matching TRBD2 (5 bases). The TCR sequence derives from a woman in her thirties or forties in good health and CMV-seropositive. Sequences were obtained from PBMCs. The CDR3 sequence is CATSRAGGVTYEQYF. In DNA, the CDR3 is TGTGCCACCAGCAGGGCAGGAGGAGTCACCTACGAGCAGTACTTC.